Detailed here is one T cell receptor (beta chain). The sample carries other DNA sequences with the same CDR3. V was clipped by 0 bases and J by 3 bases, with 9 bases between them. Germline V lookup: CDR1 MNHEY, CDR2 SMNVEV (reference sequence). CDR3 size: 15 residues. This sample was included in a study of shared clonotypes between healthy human individuals. Study-wide context: CD4 naive and CD4 memory each took three plates per donor, while CD8 naive took two and CD8 memory one.

Sequencing used immunoSEQ multiplex PCR; TCRdb keeps in-frame clones, though not all of them. Found here are around 750,000 clones, under 80% of them singletons; the top ten hold about 1.7%. The chain joins TRBV27 to TRBJ1-5, with D perhaps matching TRBD1 (6 bases). Sequencing was carried out using memory CD4+ T cells sorted from blood. The subset was: CD45RA-negative fraction. This clonotype originated in a woman in her thirties in good health. CDR3 in DNA: TGTGCCAGCAGTTTATCCGGACAGATCAATCAGCCCCAGCATTTT. Translated, it gives CASSLSGQINQPQHF.